The 14 T cell receptor beta chains reported below all come from one sample, sequenced in a study of CD8 T cells in Susac syndrome. When the RNA was reverse transcribed, random hexamers were used with an input of 0.5 to 1 ug. TCRdb analysed the immunoSEQ multiplex PCR reads with MiXCR anew, one entry per CDR3 protein. The sample lists some 190,000 distinct CDR3 sequences, about 94% occurring once. The sequenced sample was CD4+ T cells from PBMCs. These receptors all stem from a human donor in good health.

The chain links TRBV7-8 to TRBJ1-2; 9 bases fit TRBD1. The CDR3 is 15 amino acids. V lost 4 bases to trimming and J lost 6 bases; unmatched junction nucleotides: 9. Per the germline V gene, CDR1 is SGHVS and CDR2 is FQNEAQ. Here the CDR3 reads CASSSAGTGWHGYTF. The CDR3 bases are TGTGCCAGCAGCTCGGCCGGGACAGGGTGGCATGGCTACACCTTC.

V usage is TRBV6-6 and J usage is TRBJ2-2, with TRBD2 identical over 10 bases. The germline V gene encodes CDR1 MNHNY and CDR2 SVGAGI (reference sequence). The V segment lost 6 bases and the J segment 5 bases; nucleotides outside the gene matches: 6. The CDR3 has 15 amino acids. CDR3 nucleotide sequence: TGTGCCAGCAGGGGGGGGACTAGCGAAACCGGGGAGCTGTTTTTT. It yields the protein CASRGGTSETGELFF.

V and J are TRBV10-2 and TRBJ2-2, with 11 bases identical to TRBD2. V lost 0 bases, J lost 0 bases, and 3 bases stayed unmatched. Germline V gene sequence: CDR1 WSHSY, CDR2 SAAADI. There are 18 residues in the CDR3. The chain's CDR3 is CASSESGTSGSNTGELFF. In DNA form, the CDR3 reads TGCGCCAGCAGTGAGTCAGGGACTAGCGGATCGAACACCGGGGAGCTGTTTTTT.

This chain joins TRBV12-3 or TRBV12-4 and TRBJ1-5; a weak D match, TRBD1 (6 bases). The CDR3 covers 14 residues. V was clipped by 0 bases and J by 6 bases, with 9 bases between them. CDR3 nucleotides: TGTGCCAGCAGTTTAGCGGCAGGGGCTCAGCCCCAGCATTTT. It translates to CASSLAAGAQPQHF.

The chain carries TRBV9 and TRBJ2-2; no firm D call. The CDR3 length is 15 residues. The germline V gene has CDR1 SGDLS and CDR2 YYNGEE. The V gene lost 4 bases and the J gene lost 1 base, with 11 bases spanning the gap. The CDR3 region is CASSPRSGNTGELFF. Here the CDR3 DNA reads TGTGCCAGCAGCCCACGCTCTGGGAACACCGGGGAGCTGTTTTTT.

V and J are TRBV29-1 and TRBJ2-2; TRBD1 matches 9 bases. Trimming took 6 bases from V and 4 from J; bases not matched to a gene: 12. The CDR3 covers 16 residues. Germline V gives CDR1 SQVTM, CDR2 ANQGSEA. The CDR3 DNA reads TGCAGCGTCCTGACTGGGACAGGGTGGGGCACCGGGGAGCTGTTTTTT. It codes for CSVLTGTGWGTGELFF.

The chain is built from TRBV9 and TRBJ2-1; the match to TRBD2 covers 8 bases. The ends lost 0 bases at V and 10 bases at J; junction bases unmatched: 6. The CDR3 is made up of 14 amino acids. Germline-derived CDR1 and CDR2 are SGDLS and YYNGEE. CDR3 amino acids: CASSVVSGGGEQFF. The CDR3 DNA follows: TGTGCCAGCAGCGTAGTCAGCGGGGGCGGCGAGCAGTTCTTC.

V is TRBV29-1 and J is TRBJ1-1, with 7 bases identical to TRBD1. CDR1 SQVTM and CDR2 ANQGSEA come from the germline V gene. The CDR3 extends over 12 amino acids. V was pared by 1 base and J by 5 bases, with 1 base of the junction left unmatched. CDR3 sequence (DNA): TGCAGCGTTGAAGCACAGGGGACTGAAGCTTTCTTT. It specifies CSVEAQGTEAFF.

The V call is TRBV28, the J call TRBJ2-1; 7 nucleotides align to TRBD2. V was clipped by 3 bases and J by 11 bases; unmatched bases: 7. CDR1 and CDR2 from the germline V gene are MDHEN and SYDVKM. The CDR3 length is 13 residues. CDR3 region: CASSFPGTTKQFF. The CDR3 bases are TGTGCCAGCAGTTTTCCCGGGACTACCAAGCAGTTCTTC.

The chain joins TRBV7-8 to TRBJ2-1, with TRBD2 as a possible D gene (5 bases). Between the trimmed V and J ends, which lost 1 base and 9 bases, there was a span of 13 bases. This CDR3 comprises 14 residues. CDR1 SGHVS and CDR2 FQNEAQ come from the germline V gene. The CDR3 reads CASSLVTRTGEQFF. DNA of the CDR3: TGTGCCAGCAGCTTAGTTACTAGGACCGGTGAGCAGTTCTTC.

V usage is TRBV5-1 and J usage is TRBJ1-5; a weak D match, TRBD1 (6 bases). The CDR3 is 15 amino acids. In germline, CDR1 is SGHRS, CDR2 YFSETQ. The germline V and J ends were trimmed by 5 bases and 1 base, with 13 bases remaining between them. CDR3: CASRATGSSNQPQHF. Written as DNA, the CDR3 is TGCGCCAGCAGGGCAACAGGGTCCAGCAATCAGCCCCAGCATTTT.

V is TRBV29-1 and J is TRBJ2-5, with 8 nucleotides matching TRBD2. The CDR3 has 13 residues. J was trimmed by 5 bases and V by 6 bases; bases with no gene match: 8. Germline CDR1 SQVTM, CDR2 ANQGSEA. Here the CDR3 DNA reads TGCAGCGTGAATAGCGGGATCGTGGAGACCCAGTACTTC. It translates to CSVNSGIVETQYF.

The genes are TRBV19 and TRBJ2-1, with a weak D call TRBD2 (6 bases). CDR3 size: 12 residues. CDR1 and CDR2 (germline): LNHDA, SQIVND (reference sequence). The V and J ends lost 3 bases and 11 bases respectively, with 11 bases between them. The CDR3 sequence: CASSMEGLQQFF. The DNA of the CDR3 is TGTGCCAGTAGTATGGAGGGGTTACAGCAGTTCTTC.

The rearrangement joins TRBV6-2 or TRBV6-3 to TRBJ2-6; no reliable D call. The CDR3 length is 16 residues. Deletions cut 6 bases from V and 0 bases from J, with 12 bases between. Germline lookup yields CDR1 MNHEY and CDR2 SVGEGT. The CDR3 DNA reads TGTGCCAGCAGCCCAGGCTACTTCTCTGGGGCCAACGTCCTGACTTTC. It codes for CASSPGYFSGANVLTF.